Listed here are 14 T cell receptor beta chains from one sample, sequenced in a study of blood T cell repertoires in COVID-19. The data were produced by immunoSEQ multiplex PCR, yet TCRdb's version contains in-frame clones alone and is incomplete. The sample records 300,000 to 350,000 clones, about 91% being singletons. Specimen: peripheral blood. The receptors derive from a man aged 25-45 years with COVID-19, enrolled during active disease.

The chain carries TRBV6-6 and TRBJ1-3; no definite D call. Germline V gene lookup returns CDR1 MNHNY and CDR2 SVGAGI (reference sequence). The germline V and J ends were trimmed by 6 bases and 4 bases, with 16 bases remaining between them. The CDR3 has 15 residues. The CDR3, as DNA: TGTGCCAGCAGGCGCATGGAGGGTTCGGGAAACACCATATATTTT. Its protein is CASRRMEGSGNTIYF.

The CDR3 DNA reads TGTGCCAGCAGCCCCGTTCGGGGGGCAGCCTTCGGTGGAGCTTTCTTT. The encoded protein is CASSPVRGAAFGGAFF. This chain uses TRBV11-2 with TRBJ1-1; weak D call: TRBD1 (6 bases). The germline V and J ends were trimmed by 5 bases and 10 bases, with 26 bases remaining between them. This CDR3 has 16 residues. Germline CDR1 reads SGHAT; CDR2 reads FQNNGV. The whole variable domain, remainder taken from reference TRBV11-2 and TRBJ1-1, is EAGVAQSPRYKIIEKRQSVAFWCNPISGHATLYWYQQILGQGPKLLIQFQNNGVVDDSQLPKDRFSAERLKGVDSTLKIQPAKLEDSAVYLCASSPVRGAAFGGAFFGQGTRLTVV.

This sequence joins TRBV25-1 and TRBJ1-6, with D perhaps TRBD1 (6 bases). The CDR3 extends over 15 amino acids. Germline lookup yields CDR1 MGHDK and CDR2 SYGVNS. V was cut by 6 bases and J by 4 bases, with 13 bases left in between. CDR3 sequence reads: CASRGAESYNSPLHF. In DNA, the CDR3 is TGTGCCAGCAGGGGGGCTGAGAGTTATAATTCACCCCTCCACTTT.

In DNA, the CDR3 is TGTGCCAGCAGCCCTACAGGGTTACAGCCCCAGCATTTT. Protein: CASSPTGLQPQHF. The V and J genes are TRBV12-3 or TRBV12-4 and TRBJ1-5; tentative D call: TRBD1 (6 bases). V was pared by 6 bases and J by 7 bases, with 13 bases between. The length of the CDR3 is 13 residues.

This clone was counted between two and nine times. The chain has TRBV7-2 and TRBJ1-5, with 10 positions matching TRBD1. With V trimmed by 11 bases and J by 7 bases, 11 bases remained unmatched. CDR3 length equals 14 residues. Germline V gives CDR1 SGHTA, CDR2 FQGNSA. CDR3 DNA: TGTGCCGGAGCGGGACAGGGGAATCGACAGCCCCAGCATTTT. Translating it yields CAGAGQGNRQPQHF.

The J gene is TRBJ2-3, the V gene TRBV13; D is undetermined. The CDR3 spans 17 residues. V lost 2 bases to trimming and J lost 0 bases, with 15 bases between them. Germline CDR1 reads PRHDT; CDR2 reads FYEKMQ (reference sequence). The CDR3 bases are TGTGCCAGCAGCTTATCGATGACTCCCGAGAGCACAGATACGCAGTATTTT. Translating it yields CASSLSMTPESTDTQYF.

V is TRBV5-6 and J is TRBJ2-7; 9 positions match TRBD1. CDR1 SGHDT and CDR2 YYEEEE come from the germline V gene. The CDR3 spans 13 residues. Unmatched junction bases numbered 1, after V lost 4 bases and J lost 2 bases. The CDR3 protein is CASSRTGAYEQYF. In DNA, the CDR3 is TGTGCCAGCAGCCGGACAGGGGCCTACGAGCAGTACTTC.

The rearrangement joins TRBV27 to TRBJ2-3, with a possible D match to TRBD2 (6 bases). This CDR3 is built from 14 residues. Germline V CDR1 and CDR2: MNHEY, SMNVEV (reference sequence). V lost 4 bases to trimming and J lost 6 bases, with 14 bases between them. CDR3 residues: CASSWGEVPDTQYF. DNA of the CDR3: TGTGCCAGCAGTTGGGGGGAGGTGCCCGATACGCAGTATTTT.

The chain carries TRBV7-2 and TRBJ1-2; 7 nucleotides line up with TRBD1. The CDR3 sequence is 16 residues long. Germline lookup yields CDR1 SGHTA and CDR2 FQGNSA. Trimming removed 0 bases from V and 1 base from J; junction bases left unmatched: 5. CDR3: CASSLASGQSNYGYTF. The CDR3 coding sequence is TGTGCCAGCAGCTTAGCGTCGGGACAGAGTAACTATGGCTACACCTTC.

The genes are TRBV7-7 and TRBJ2-3; 9 nucleotides line up with TRBD2. The J segment lost 5 bases and the V segment lost 1 base, leaving 7 bases of the junction unmatched. This CDR3 comprises 16 residues. Germline V gives CDR1 SSHAT, CDR2 FNYEAQ (reference sequence). The CDR3 reads CASSLGAGGPVDTQYF. CDR3 sequence (DNA): TGTGCCAGCAGCTTAGGTGCGGGGGGGCCCGTAGATACGCAGTATTTT.

The chain carries TRBV9 and TRBJ2-5; TRBD1 agrees at 7 bases. CDR1 is SGDLS and CDR2 is YYNGEE in the germline V gene. There are 15 residues in the CDR3. V dropped 4 bases and J dropped 2; count of bases not matched to a gene: 8. CDR3 in amino acids: CASSPGTVFQETQYF. Written as DNA, the CDR3 is TGTGCCAGCAGCCCCGGGACAGTCTTTCAAGAGACCCAGTACTTC.

The gene calls are TRBV11-2 and TRBJ2-7, with TRBD2 matching 10 bases. Looked up from germline, CDR1 is SGHAT and CDR2 is FQNNGV. This CDR3 comprises 16 residues. V lost 7 bases and J lost 7; bases outside the gene matches: 16. CDR3 sequence reads: CASTIIPLAGAYEQYF. The CDR3 region has the DNA TGTGCCAGCACAATTATCCCTCTAGCGGGAGCGTATGAGCAGTACTTC.

The chain recombines TRBV19 with TRBJ1-5, with a weak D call TRBD1 (6 bases). Germline CDR1 reads LNHDA; CDR2 reads SQIVND (reference sequence). This CDR3 has 13 residues. The V gene lost 5 bases and the J gene lost 6 bases, with 11 bases spanning the gap. In nucleotides, the CDR3 is TGTGCCAGTAGTGCCTGGACAGCTCAGCCCCAGCATTTT. This codes for CASSAWTAQPQHF.

The rearrangement uses TRBV2 and TRBJ2-7; 8 nucleotides agree with TRBD1. Germline V gene lookup returns CDR1 SNHLY and CDR2 FYNNEI. The CDR3 is 14 residues long. The trim removed 4 bases at V and 1 base at J, leaving 3 bases unmatched. The CDR3 region is CASSVWTGSYEQYF. The CDR3, as DNA: TGTGCCAGCAGTGTATGGACAGGGTCCTACGAGCAGTACTTC.